Shown below are 30 T cell receptor beta chains from a single sample sequenced in a study of cytomegalovirus exposure and HLA in healthy donors. Primers included in the PCR were 60 Vbeta and 13 Jbeta primers. The data were produced by immunoSEQ multiplex PCR, yet TCRdb's version contains in-frame clones alone and is incomplete. The sample carries about 130,000 clones, about 70% recorded once. Sequenced input: PBMCs. These receptors all come from a man aged 35 to 55 in good health and CMV-seronegative.

V gene TRBV7-9 combines with J gene TRBJ1-2; 9 nucleotides match TRBD1. Germline CDR1 reads SEHNR; CDR2 reads FQNEAQ (reference sequence). CDR3 size: 13 residues. V lost 4 bases and J lost 6; bases outside the gene matches: 3. CDR3 in amino acids: CASSWDRVDGYTF. In DNA form, the CDR3 reads TGTGCCAGCAGCTGGGACAGGGTAGATGGCTACACCTTC.

The chain links TRBV7-3 to TRBJ1-1, with 7 bases matching TRBD1. CDR3 length: 13 residues. Germline values: CDR1 SGHTA, CDR2 FQGTGA. The V and J ends lost 6 bases and 0 bases, in that order; junction bases with no gene match: 1. The CDR3 DNA reads as TGTGCCAGCAGGCAGGGGGTGAACACTGAAGCTTTCTTT. Its translation is CASRQGVNTEAFF. Looking up the rest from reference TRBV7-3 and TRBJ1-1 gives the full variable domain: GAGVSQTPSNKVTEKGKYVELRCDPISGHTALYWYRQSLGQGPEFLIYFQGTGAADDSGLPNDRFFAVRPEGSVSTLKIQRTERGDSAVYLCASRQGVNTEAFFGQGTRLTVV.

The chain recombines TRBV30 with TRBJ1-1; the match to TRBD1 covers 8 bases. The germline CDR1 and CDR2 sequences are GTSNPN and SVGIG (reference sequence). V gave up 3 bases and J gave up 6 bases; unmatched junction bases: 6. The CDR3 length is 13 residues. The CDR3 sequence is CAWSVQGAAEAFF. CDR3 DNA sequence: TGTGCCTGGAGCGTCCAGGGGGCCGCTGAAGCTTTCTTT.

The CDR3, as DNA: TGTGCCTGGACCGCGGGACTCACAGATACGCAGTATTTT. Its protein is CAWTAGLTDTQYF. The chain joins TRBV30 to TRBJ2-3; TRBD2 might be the D (6 bases). CDR3 length: 13 residues. The germline V gene has CDR1 GTSNPN and CDR2 SVGIG (reference sequence). V dropped 4 bases and J dropped 2 bases, with 10 bases sitting between them.

The chain couples TRBV5-1 to TRBJ1-4; 8 bases line up with TRBD1. This CDR3 has 17 amino acids. After removal of 1 base from V and 8 bases from J, the junction contained 13 bases not matched to a gene. The germline V gene has CDR1 SGHRS and CDR2 YFSETQ. CDR3 in amino acids: CASSLNPPGQETEKLFF. DNA of the CDR3: TGCGCCAGCAGCTTGAACCCCCCGGGACAGGAGACCGAAAAACTGTTTTTT.

This clone was picked up one time. The CDR3 sequence: CASSFMSGGVNEQFF. CDR3 in DNA: TGTGCCAGCAGCTTTATGAGCGGGGGGGTCAATGAGCAGTTCTTC. V is TRBV7-8 and J is TRBJ2-1; 10 bases line up with TRBD2. The germline V gene encodes CDR1 SGHVS and CDR2 FQNEAQ. This CDR3 is 15 amino acids long. Losses at the gene ends were 3 bases for V and 6 bases for J; bases not matched to a gene: 5.

V and J are TRBV5-6 and TRBJ2-7; 8 nucleotides match TRBD2. J was trimmed by 6 bases and V by 3 bases; bases with no gene match: 8. Germline V CDR1 and CDR2: SGHDT, YYEEEE. CDR3 length: 14 amino acids. This CDR3 reads CASSSGLAPLEQYF. The CDR3 coding sequence is TGTGCCAGCAGCTCCGGACTAGCCCCCCTCGAGCAGTACTTC.

V gene TRBV30 combines with J gene TRBJ2-1; TRBD2 is a possible D gene (5 bases). Trimming left V 0 bases short and J 4 bases short, with 10 bases between. Germline loops: CDR1 GTSNPN, CDR2 SVGIG (reference sequence). The CDR3 covers 14 residues. The CDR3 DNA sequence: TGTGCCTGGAGTGTACTCGCGGGTTACAATGAGCAGTTCTTC. As protein: CAWSVLAGYNEQFF.

The chain uses TRBV30 and TRBJ2-4; D possibly corresponds to TRBD1 (6 bases). Germline loops: CDR1 GTSNPN, CDR2 SVGIG (reference sequence). The V gene lost 1 base and the J gene lost 0 bases, with 10 bases spanning the gap. The CDR3 is 15 amino acids. The CDR3: CAWSEGQLAKNIQYF. CDR3 in DNA: TGTGCCTGGAGTGAAGGACAGCTAGCCAAAAACATTCAGTACTTC.

The V call is TRBV4-1, the J call TRBJ2-7, with a tentative D call TRBD2 (5 bases). The CDR3 is 16 amino acids. Trimming pared 0 bases from V and 1 base from J, leaving 13 bases between. CDR1 and CDR2 from the germline V gene are MGHRA and YSYEKL. The CDR3 loop is CASSQEPLALSYEQYF. The CDR3 region has the DNA TGCGCCAGCAGCCAAGAACCGCTAGCTCTATCCTACGAGCAGTACTTC.

The rearrangement links TRBV7-9 to TRBJ1-5; D is perhaps TRBD1 (5 bases). The CDR3 spans 14 residues. Trimming removed 6 bases at V and 5 bases at J, with 14 bases between. In germline, CDR1 is SEHNR, CDR2 FQNEAQ (reference sequence). This CDR3 reads CASSAVTGDQPQHF. In DNA, the CDR3 is TGTGCCAGCAGTGCCGTTACAGGAGATCAGCCCCAGCATTTT.

A remark on this clone: Other DNA variants within this sample encode the same CDR3. The chain joins TRBV30 to TRBJ1-1, with D tentatively TRBD1 (5 bases). Germline V gene sequence: CDR1 GTSNPN, CDR2 SVGIG (reference sequence). This CDR3 region has 13 residues. V lost 0 bases and J 3 bases, leaving 8 bases between the germline ends. The CDR3: CAWSVQGDTEAFF. The CDR3 region has the DNA TGTGCCTGGAGTGTACAAGGGGACACTGAAGCTTTCTTT.

This clone was counted between two and nine times. The rearrangement uses TRBV7-7 and TRBJ2-1; TRBD1 aligns across 10 bases. Losses at the gene ends were 5 bases for V and 4 bases for J; bases not matched to a gene: 5. Looked up from germline, CDR1 is SSHAT and CDR2 is FNYEAQ (reference sequence). This CDR3 spans 15 amino acids. In DNA form, the CDR3 reads TGTGCCAGCAGCATGGACAGGGGGGTTTACAATGAGCAGTTCTTC. Translating it yields CASSMDRGVYNEQFF.

J is TRBJ2-7 and V is TRBV19; possible D gene TRBD1, 6 bases. Germline CDR1 reads LNHDA; CDR2 reads SQIVND (reference sequence). Trimming removed 3 bases from V and 0 bases from J, with 12 bases in between. This CDR3 is built from 15 residues. The CDR3 DNA is TGTGCCAGTAGTATCGGGCAGGGGAGCTCCTACGAGCAGTACTTC. Amino acids: CASSIGQGSSYEQYF.

The table lists this clone with a few counts. This chain joins TRBV29-1 and TRBJ1-1, with D possibly TRBD1 on 6 matching bases. Germline lookup yields CDR1 SQVTM and CDR2 ANQGSEA. CDR3 length: 14 amino acids. The V end was cut by 4 bases, the J end by 0 bases, with 12 bases between. In DNA, the CDR3 is TGCAGCGTTGGCTCCAACAGGGTGAACACTGAAGCTTTCTTT. Residues: CSVGSNRVNTEAFF.

The chain recombines TRBV28 with TRBJ2-7; 7 bases align to TRBD2. Trimming at V came to 2 bases and at J to 6 bases, leaving 7 bases not matched to a gene. Germline V gene lookup returns CDR1 MDHEN and CDR2 SYDVKM. The CDR3 contains 14 residues. CDR3 DNA: TGTGCCAGCAGTTTAGGCTTATCGGGGGGCGAGCAGTACTTC. Protein product: CASSLGLSGGEQYF.

The chain has TRBV7-9 and TRBJ1-2; TRBD1 matches 7 bases. Germline CDR1 reads SEHNR; CDR2 reads FQNEAQ (reference sequence). This CDR3 is built from 14 residues. Losses at the gene ends were 2 bases for V and 5 bases for J; bases not matched to a gene: 5. CDR3 nucleotide sequence: TGTGCCAGCAGCTTACAAGGACAGGTATATGGCTACACCTTC. Protein product: CASSLQGQVYGYTF.

The chain uses TRBV2 and TRBJ2-2; 8 nucleotides agree with TRBD2. CDR3 size: 16 residues. The V and J ends lost 6 bases and 0 bases, in that order; junction bases with no gene match: 6. In germline, CDR1 is SNHLY, CDR2 FYNNEI. CDR3 DNA: TGTGCCAGCAGCGGGGGGGAAGCAACGAACACCGGGGAGCTGTTTTTT. It yields the protein CASSGGEATNTGELFF.

This sequence joins TRBV27 and TRBJ1-4; D uncertain. This CDR3 contains 14 residues. Looked up from germline, CDR1 is MNHEY and CDR2 is SMNVEV (reference sequence). V was trimmed by 7 bases and J by 2 bases, leaving 11 bases between them. The CDR3 reads CASTRAGTNEKLFF. CDR3 in DNA: TGTGCCAGCACGAGGGCGGGCACTAATGAAAAACTGTTTTTT.

The J gene is TRBJ1-3, the V gene TRBV5-4; a possible D gene is TRBD1 (6 bases). Trimming took off 4 bases at V and 4 bases at J, with 9 bases between the two ends. The CDR3 consists of 13 residues. Germline V gene data show CDR1 as SGHNT and CDR2 as YYREEE (reference sequence). The CDR3 DNA sequence: TGTGCCAGCAGCCCCCAGGGGGGAAACACCATATATTTT. Translation: CASSPQGGNTIYF.

The CDR3 nucleotides are TGTGCCTGGAGTGCAAACAGGGACCAAGAGACCCAGTACTTC. Translating it yields CAWSANRDQETQYF. The chain combines TRBV30 with TRBJ2-5; possible D gene TRBD1, 6 bases. The CDR3 extends over 14 amino acids. The ends were cut back, 1 base at V and 0 bases at J, with 9 bases in the middle. Per the germline V gene, CDR1 is GTSNPN and CDR2 is SVGIG (reference sequence).

The chain joins TRBV11-2 to TRBJ1-3; D is ambiguous. The CDR3 contains 14 residues. V lost 1 base to trimming and J lost 2 bases, with 6 bases between them. The germline V gene has CDR1 SGHAT and CDR2 FQNNGV. For the CDR3, the DNA is TGTGCCAGCAGCTTAGCCAGGACTGGAAACACCATATATTTT. This codes for CASSLARTGNTIYF.

This clone was seen a few times. This chain connects TRBV4-3 to TRBJ1-1; the match to TRBD1 covers 8 bases. This CDR3 has 15 amino acids. V lost 2 bases and J lost 8; bases outside the gene matches: 10. Germline CDR1 LGHNA, CDR2 YSLEER. CDR3 loop: CASSQRRTGTTEAFF. The CDR3 region has the DNA TGCGCCAGCAGCCAAAGGCGGACAGGGACTACCGAAGCTTTCTTT.

The chain couples TRBV2 to TRBJ2-7; TRBD1 agrees at 11 bases. The CDR3 extends over 14 amino acids. Germline lookup yields CDR1 SNHLY and CDR2 FYNNEI. Trimming cost V 6 bases and J 7 bases; bases outside gene matches: 8. The CDR3: CASRPGQGVREQYF. Here the CDR3 DNA reads TGTGCCAGCAGGCCGGGACAGGGGGTACGGGAGCAGTACTTC.

This sequence joins TRBV25-1 and TRBJ2-3, with a tentative D call TRBD2 (5 bases). The CDR3 contains 13 residues. V lost 6 bases and J lost 2, with 9 bases in between. Germline V gives CDR1 MGHDK, CDR2 SYGVNS. The CDR3: CASRDSVTDTQYF. In nucleotides, the CDR3 is TGTGCCAGCAGGGACTCAGTCACAGATACGCAGTATTTT.

The genes are TRBV2 and TRBJ1-2, with TRBD1 as a possible D gene (5 bases). This CDR3 is built from 16 residues. With 2 bases removed from V and 0 bases from J, the gap between germline ends came to 13 bases. Per the germline V gene, CDR1 is SNHLY and CDR2 is FYNNEI. The CDR3: CASSERGMGSNYGYTF. DNA of the CDR3: TGTGCCAGCAGTGAACGGGGGATGGGTTCTAACTATGGCTACACCTTC.

The chain is built from TRBV19 and TRBJ1-2; TRBD1 is a possible D gene (5 bases). The V gene lost 1 base and the J gene lost 8 bases, with 14 bases spanning the gap. Germline V gives CDR1 LNHDA, CDR2 SQIVND (reference sequence). The CDR3 covers 14 residues. CDR3 region: CASSIVGGPWGYTF. The DNA for the CDR3 is TGTGCCAGTAGTATAGTCGGGGGTCCCTGGGGCTACACCTTC.

The chain uses TRBV5-6 and TRBJ2-5; 7 positions agree with TRBD1. This CDR3 contains 13 residues. V lost 6 bases and J lost 6; bases outside the gene matches: 8. Germline V lookup: CDR1 SGHDT, CDR2 YYEEEE. CDR3 DNA sequence: TGTGCCAGCATCCTCGACAGGGAAAAGACCCAGTACTTC. It yields the protein CASILDREKTQYF.

V gene TRBV30 combines with J gene TRBJ2-5; 12 bases match TRBD2. The trim removed 7 bases at V and 7 bases at J, leaving 16 bases unmatched. CDR1 and CDR2 (germline): GTSNPN, SVGIG (reference sequence). The CDR3 totals 16 residues. CDR3 coding DNA: TGTGCCTCCCGACTAGCGGGAGCCCTTCAGTGGGGGACCCAGTACTTC. Amino acid sequence: CASRLAGALQWGTQYF.

A few counts support this clone. The CDR3 loop reads CASSVDNYEQYF. The DNA for the CDR3 is TGTGCCAGCAGTGTGGACAACTACGAGCAGTACTTC. This chain uses TRBV2 with TRBJ2-7; D may be TRBD1 (5 bases). The V gene's germline CDR1 is SNHLY and CDR2 FYNNEI. With 4 bases removed from V and 3 bases from J, the gap between germline ends came to 7 bases. The length of the CDR3 is 12 residues.